Below are 2 T cell receptor beta chains sequenced from a single sample in a study of T cell responses to AZD1222 COVID-19 vaccine. Produced via immunoSEQ multiplex PCR; TCRdb's table is partial and in-frame only. The table has 120,000 to 150,000 clones, 85% to 95% seen once. This sample comprised peripheral blood, obtained on day 0 of MenACWY control vaccination. The receptors shown here come from an adult in good health.

V usage is TRBV7-2 and J usage is TRBJ2-7; 11 nucleotides align to TRBD2. Germline V gene sequence: CDR1 SGHTA, CDR2 FQGNSA. CDR3 length equals 15 residues. Trimming took 4 bases from V and 9 from J; bases not matched to a gene: 11. CDR3 in amino acids: CASSSYAPGLAVQYF. The CDR3 DNA follows: TGTGCCAGCAGCTCATATGCTCCGGGACTAGCGGTGCAGTACTTC.

The rearrangement uses TRBV28 and TRBJ1-1, with D tentatively TRBD1 (6 bases). The CDR3 totals 14 residues. From germline, CDR1 is MDHEN and CDR2 SYDVKM. Trimming removed 6 bases from V and 8 bases from J, with 19 bases in between. The CDR3 nucleotides are TGTGCCAGCAGAAAGGGGGGGGATCCTTCGGAAGCTTTCTTT. Its protein product is CASRKGGDPSEAFF.